Following are 11 T cell receptor beta chains from one sample sequenced in a study of blood T cell repertoires in COVID-19. Profiling relied on immunoSEQ multiplex PCR, and the TCRdb table lists in-frame clones only, not all of them. The sample has 190,000 or so clones, 70% to 90% seen once. The sequencing input was PBMCs or T cells enriched from blood (not recorded which). Receptors originate from a woman younger than 45 who had been exposed to COVID-19.

The chain employs TRBV30 and TRBJ2-7, with D perhaps TRBD1 (5 bases). The CDR3 is 15 amino acids. Germline CDR1 and CDR2: GTSNPN and SVGIG (reference sequence). Between the trimmed V and J ends, which lost 0 bases and 0 bases, there was a span of 12 bases. The CDR3 spells CAWSVPGASSYEQYF. The CDR3 nucleotides read TGTGCCTGGAGTGTACCTGGGGCAAGCTCCTACGAGCAGTACTTC.

The genes are TRBV10-2 and TRBJ2-1; 10 positions match TRBD2. Germline trimming cut 2 bases from V and 13 bases from J; bases unmatched to any gene: 8. The CDR3 is 14 amino acids. Germline V gene sequence: CDR1 WSHSY, CDR2 SAAADI. CDR3 loop: CASSEVVSGGSQFF. The CDR3, as DNA: TGCGCCAGCAGTGAGGTTGTTAGCGGGGGGAGTCAGTTCTTC.

The chain couples TRBV10-3 to TRBJ1-5; no definite D call. This CDR3 is built from 13 residues. Germline loops: CDR1 ENHRY, CDR2 SYGVKD. The V end was cut by 4 bases, the J end by 5 bases, with 9 bases between. The CDR3 is CAISASEDQPQHF. The DNA of the CDR3 is TGTGCCATCAGTGCCAGCGAGGATCAGCCCCAGCATTTT.

This chain joins TRBV5-6 and TRBJ1-2; unclear D gene. Trimming left V 4 bases short and J 5 bases short, with 15 bases between. This CDR3 is built from 14 residues. Germline assignment: CDR1 SGHDT and CDR2 YYEEEE. The CDR3 region is CASSGGPDSYGYTF. As DNA, the CDR3 is TGTGCCAGCAGCGGCGGGCCCGACTCTTATGGCTACACCTTC. The whole variable domain, remainder taken from reference TRBV5-6 and TRBJ1-2, is DAGVTQSPTHLIKTRGQQVTLRCSPKSGHDTVSWYQQALGQGPQFIFQYYEEEERQRGNFPDRFSGHQFPNYSSELNVNALLLGDSALYLCASSGGPDSYGYTFGSGTRLTVV.

This chain uses TRBV2 with TRBJ1-2, with D possibly TRBD1 on 6 matching bases. The V gene's germline CDR1 is SNHLY and CDR2 FYNNEI. Deletions cut 3 bases from V and 3 bases from J, with 11 bases between. The CDR3 consists of 14 residues. The CDR3 loop reads CASSDQGHYYGYTF. CDR3 in DNA: TGTGCCAGCAGTGATCAGGGGCACTACTATGGCTACACCTTC.

This clone was counted once. CDR3 DNA: TGCGCCAGCAGCTTGTCATCAGGGACCTACGAGCAGTACTTC. It codes for CASSLSSGTYEQYF. The chain has TRBV5-1 and TRBJ2-7, with a weak D call TRBD1 (5 bases). CDR3 length equals 14 residues. Germline CDR1 reads SGHRS; CDR2 reads YFSETQ. Between the trimmed V and J ends, which lost 1 base and 2 bases, there was a span of 10 bases.

The chain joins TRBV27 to TRBJ1-6; D is unresolved. Trimming took off 5 bases at V and 7 bases at J, with 12 bases between the two ends. CDR3 length equals 14 residues. In germline, CDR1 is MNHEY, CDR2 SMNVEV (reference sequence). CDR3 sequence: CASSPRSENSPLHF. CDR3 DNA: TGTGCCAGCAGTCCCCGGAGTGAAAATTCACCCCTCCACTTT.

The chain is built from TRBV11-3 and TRBJ2-2; D might be TRBD1 (5 bases). The germline V gene has CDR1 SGHNT and CDR2 YENEEA. The CDR3 has 16 residues. V was clipped by 1 base and J by 4 bases, with 13 bases between them. The CDR3 here is CASSLVLGHSTGELFF. The CDR3 DNA reads as TGTGCCAGCAGCTTAGTTTTGGGGCACAGCACCGGGGAGCTGTTTTTT.

In DNA, the CDR3 is TGTGCCAGCTTATCGGGGGGGCTTACGCAGTATTTT. Translating gives CASLSGGLTQYF. This chain links TRBV12-3 or TRBV12-4 with TRBJ2-3; 8 bases map to TRBD2. With V trimmed by 8 bases and J by 8 bases, 6 bases remained unmatched. The CDR3 runs 12 residues.

V and J are TRBV7-9 and TRBJ1-6; D possibly corresponds to TRBD1 (5 bases). Germline loops: CDR1 SEHNR, CDR2 FQNEAQ (reference sequence). The CDR3 covers 12 residues. Trimming pared 8 bases from V and 15 bases from J, leaving 17 bases between. The CDR3 nucleotides are TGTGCCAGCGACAGTGGGGCCCGAGACCTCCACTTT. This translates into CASDSGARDLHF.

V is TRBV6-5 and J is TRBJ1-2; the match to TRBD1 covers 8 bases. There are 14 residues in the CDR3. The germline V gene encodes CDR1 MNHEY and CDR2 SVGAGI. V lost 6 bases to trimming and J lost 13 bases; unmatched junction nucleotides: 16. Here the CDR3 reads CASSAISGQGIITF. CDR3 DNA sequence: TGTGCCAGCAGCGCAATCTCCGGACAGGGTATAATCACCTTC.